Shown below are 27 T cell receptor beta chains from a single sample sequenced in a study of Graves' ophthalmopathy and Graves' hyperthyroidism. RNA transcripts were the source from which TCR beta CDR3 regions were amplified. Following a first-round RT-PCR that used HTBI primers, a second-round multiplex PCR was carried out. In TCRdb, the multiplex PCR reads were re-called with MiXCR into one record per CDR3 protein. The sample lists 650,000 to 900,000 distinct CDR3 sequences, approximately 40% occurring once. Sequencing used peripheral blood. These receptors were taken from an adult man with Graves' ophthalmopathy.

In regard to this clonotype: At one end the junction does not follow the germline gene, possibly because of a read error. This sequence joins TRBV5-4 and TRBJ1-1; no clear D gene. Germline loops: CDR1 SGHNT, CDR2 YYREEE (reference sequence). This CDR3 region has 14 residues. CDR3 nucleotides: TGTGCCAGCGGAGGGTCGGTACCGAACACTGAGGCTTTCTTT. It encodes CASGGSVPNTEAFF.

This chain links TRBV7-9 with TRBJ2-2, with D possibly TRBD2 on 6 matching bases. The germline V gene has CDR1 SEHNR and CDR2 FQNEAQ (reference sequence). The CDR3 runs 15 residues. Trimming took off 5 bases at V and 6 bases at J, with 16 bases between the two ends. The CDR3 region has the DNA TGTGCCAGCAGCCCGCAGGTGCTAGCGTCCGGGGAGCTGTTTTTT. Its protein product is CASSPQVLASGELFF. Complete variable domain (other parts from reference TRBV7-9 and TRBJ2-2): DTGVSQNPRHKITKRGQNVTFRCDPISEHNRLYWYRQTLGQGPEFLTYFQNEAQLEKSRLLSDRFSAERPKGSFSTLEIQRTEQGDSAMYLCASSPQVLASGELFFGEGSRLTVL.

This chain connects TRBV2 to TRBJ2-5, with a possible D match to TRBD2 (6 bases). The CDR3 consists of 20 residues. From germline, CDR1 is SNHLY and CDR2 FYNNEI. Trimming took 6 bases from V and 1 from J, leaving 30 bases between them. CDR3: CASSLGTSIQRGAIQETQYF. The CDR3 DNA reads TGTGCCAGCAGCTTAGGAACTAGCATTCAGAGGGGCGCCATCCAAGAGACCCAGTACTTC.

V usage is TRBV6-2 or TRBV6-3 and J usage is TRBJ2-7; 11 nucleotides line up with TRBD1. Germline values: CDR1 MNHEY, CDR2 SVGEGT. The CDR3 contains 13 residues. CDR3 DNA: TGTGCTACACGGCGGACAGGGGGCAACGAGCAGTACTTC. Translation gives CATRRTGGNEQYF.

Comments on this clonotype: A junction boundary mismatches the germline segment, possibly from a read error. The genes are TRBV7-9 and TRBJ1-4, with D possibly matching TRBD1 (5 bases). The CDR3 has 15 residues. Germline CDR1 SEHNR, CDR2 FQNEAQ (reference sequence). CDR3 sequence (DNA): TGTGGCAGCAGCTTAGATGGGGGAACCAATGAAAAACTGTTTTTT. It codes for CGSSLDGGTNEKLFF.

The rearrangement links TRBV7-9 to TRBJ2-5; weak D call: TRBD2 (6 bases). With 5 bases removed from V and 2 bases from J, the gap between germline ends came to 21 bases. CDR1 and CDR2 (germline): SEHNR, FQNEAQ (reference sequence). The CDR3 spans 17 residues. CDR3 residues: CASSPFGGRGSQETQYF. The CDR3 bases are TGTGCCAGCAGCCCCTTTGGAGGGCGGGGATCGCAAGAGACCCAGTACTTC. Based on the CDR3 plus reference TRBV7-9 and TRBJ2-5, the full variable domain is DTGVSQNPRHKITKRGQNVTFRCDPISEHNRLYWYRQTLGQGPEFLTYFQNEAQLEKSRLLSDRFSAERPKGSFSTLEIQRTEQGDSAMYLCASSPFGGRGSQETQYFGPGTRLLVL.

In regard to this clonotype: Since a much larger clone is just one base distant, this may be a read error. V and J are TRBV2 and TRBJ1-2, with no clear D. Per germline, CDR1 SNHLY and CDR2 FYNNEI. CDR3 length: 16 amino acids. V was shortened by 2 bases and J by 8 bases, with 21 bases between the two germline ends. As DNA, the CDR3 is TGTGCCAGCAGTGAAACGTTTGGCGGGCCTGCGGGAGGCTACACCTTC. It yields the protein CASSETFGGPAGGYTF.

The V call is TRBV6-6, the J call TRBJ1-5, with a possible D match to TRBD1 (6 bases). Trimming pared 8 bases from V and 0 bases from J, leaving 14 bases between. CDR1 MNHNY and CDR2 SVGAGI come from the germline V gene (reference sequence). The length of the CDR3 is 15 residues. DNA for the CDR3: TGTGCCAGCGGAAACGGACAGCTTAGCAATCAGCCCCAGCATTTT. Amino acid sequence: CASGNGQLSNQPQHF.

This clonotype was picked up many times. This chain uses TRBV25-1 with TRBJ1-2, with 8 bases matching TRBD1. From germline, CDR1 is MGHDK and CDR2 SYGVNS. V dropped 5 bases and J dropped 3; count of bases not matched to a gene: 5. CDR3 size: 14 residues. CDR3 loop: CASSLPGQDYGYTF. CDR3 in DNA: TGTGCCAGCAGTCTACCGGGACAGGACTATGGCTACACCTTC.

The chain has TRBV6-5 and TRBJ1-1; TRBD1 agrees at 8 bases. This CDR3 has 17 amino acids. V shed 6 bases and J 0 bases; nucleotides not matched to a gene: 12. Germline V gives CDR1 MNHEY, CDR2 SVGAGI. CDR3 coding DNA: TGTGCCAGCAGCTTAACTAGGACAGGGAGGATGAACACTGAAGCTTTCTTT. Protein sequence: CASSLTRTGRMNTEAFF.

This clonotype was observed a few times. The chain combines TRBV5-1 with TRBJ2-7, with 9 bases fitting TRBD2. The CDR3 is 16 amino acids. After removal of 0 bases from V and 4 bases from J, the junction contained 8 bases not matched to a gene. Per germline, CDR1 SGHRS and CDR2 YFSETQ. Here the CDR3 DNA reads TGCGCCAGCAGCTTGGATGGCGGGAGGGCCAAGTACGAGCAGTACTTC. It encodes CASSLDGGRAKYEQYF.

This clonotype showed up just once. A read error may explain this, as a much larger clone is one base away. The rearrangement links TRBV7-9 to TRBJ2-7; 8 bases are a match to TRBD2. This CDR3 contains 15 residues. CDR1 is SEHNR, CDR2 FQNEAQ, per germline (reference sequence). V dropped 5 bases and J dropped 3; count of bases not matched to a gene: 9. The CDR3 spells CASSLNSGEDYEQYF. The CDR3 DNA reads as TGTGCCAGCAGCCTAAATAGCGGGGAAGACTACGAGCAGTACTTC.

The table lists this clonotype with many counts. The chain combines TRBV10-3 with TRBJ2-5, with 7 bases identical to TRBD1. CDR3 length equals 17 residues. V gave up 4 bases and J gave up 0 bases; unmatched junction bases: 11. Germline V lookup: CDR1 ENHRY, CDR2 SYGVKD. Here the CDR3 DNA reads TGTGCCATCAGTGGGGTCCCTCCCGGGACAGACCAAGAGACCCAGTACTTC. It yields the protein CAISGVPPGTDQETQYF.

The chain recombines TRBV10-3 with TRBJ1-2; no clear D. This CDR3 is 14 amino acids long. Germline-derived CDR1 and CDR2 are ENHRY and SYGVKD. The ends were cut back, 3 bases at V and 4 bases at J, with 12 bases in the middle. CDR3 sequence reads: CAISDEQSSYGYTF. DNA for the CDR3: TGTGCCATCAGTGACGAACAGAGCAGCTATGGCTACACCTTC.

This clonotype was seen a single time. A much larger clone lies a single base off, so this may be a read error. The V and J genes are TRBV12-3 or TRBV12-4 and TRBJ2-5; D ambiguous. The CDR3 is 14 residues long. Between the trimmed V and J ends, which lost 6 bases and 5 bases, there was a span of 16 bases. The chain's CDR3 is CASRREAVKETQYF. As DNA, the CDR3 is TGTGCCAGCAGGCGAGAGGCTGTTAAGGAGACCCAGTACTTC.

This clonotype was seen many times. This chain joins TRBV7-9 and TRBJ1-1; D not resolved. Looked up from germline, CDR1 is SEHNR and CDR2 is FQNEAQ (reference sequence). The CDR3 totals 14 residues. The germline V and J ends were trimmed by 4 bases and 0 bases, with 9 bases remaining between them. CDR3 nucleotides: TGTGCCAGCAGCTCGAGGCCGATGAACACTGAAGCTTTCTTT. Residues: CASSSRPMNTEAFF. The full variable domain, with the rest looked up from reference TRBV7-9 and TRBJ1-1, is DTGVSQNPRHKITKRGQNVTFRCDPISEHNRLYWYRQTLGQGPEFLTYFQNEAQLEKSRLLSDRFSAERPKGSFSTLEIQRTEQGDSAMYLCASSSRPMNTEAFFGQGTRLTVV.

This clonotype was detected many times. The rearrangement joins TRBV20-1 to TRBJ2-7; 9 bases match TRBD2. J lost 7 bases, V lost 5 bases, and 9 bases had no gene match. CDR3 length: 13 amino acids. Germline values: CDR1 DFQATT, CDR2 SNEGSKA (reference sequence). This chain's CDR3 is CSAPSGIREEQYF. CDR3 in DNA: TGCAGTGCTCCTAGCGGGATCCGTGAGGAGCAGTACTTC.

On this clonotype: Relative to the germline gene, one junction end is altered; a read error may explain this. V usage is TRBV10-3 and J usage is TRBJ1-6; D is undetermined. Germline V gene lookup returns CDR1 ENHRY and CDR2 SYGVKD. The CDR3 contains 14 residues. As DNA, the CDR3 is TGTGCCAGCAGTTACAGTCAGGCAAATTCACCCCTCCACTTT. Its translation: CASSYSQANSPLHF.

This chain links TRBV15 with TRBJ2-6; D is ambiguous. The CDR3 is 18 residues long. Germline V gene lookup returns CDR1 LNHNV and CDR2 YYDKDF (reference sequence). Trimming cost V 3 bases and J 0 bases, with 15 bases left between them. CDR3 in DNA: TGTGCCACCAGCAGTTTGTTCTCGACAAGCTCTGGGGCCAACGTCCTGACTTTC. Residues: CATSSLFSTSSGANVLTF.

This clonotype showed up just a few times. Relative to the germline gene, one junction end is altered; a read error may explain this. The chain recombines TRBV5-5 with TRBJ1-2; D is unresolved. Looked up from germline, CDR1 is SGHKS and CDR2 is YYEKEE (reference sequence). The CDR3 contains 13 residues. The CDR3 DNA is TGTGCCAGCAGCCCTCTCGACAACTTTGGCTACACCTTC. Amino acids: CASSPLDNFGYTF.

This clonotype has a handful of counts. This chain links TRBV25-1 with TRBJ2-3; D is undetermined. Gene TRBJ1-5 matches the end of the DNA better, so the J call may be wrong. This CDR3 has 16 amino acids. Germline V gives CDR1 MGHDK, CDR2 SYGVNS. As DNA, the CDR3 is TGTGCCAGCAGTGAAGAGGACTACTCCTACACAGATACGCAGCATTTT. This codes for CASSEEDYSYTDTQHF.

This clonotype was seen ten or more times. V is TRBV9 and J is TRBJ1-2; no clear D gene. The germline V and J ends were trimmed by 3 bases and 4 bases, with 7 bases remaining between them. Germline assignment: CDR1 SGDLS and CDR2 YYNGEE. This CDR3 region has 12 residues. CDR3 region: CASSAGIYGYTF. As DNA, the CDR3 is TGTGCCAGCAGCGCCGGGATCTATGGCTACACCTTC.

This chain joins TRBV9 and TRBJ2-7, with D possibly TRBD2 on 5 matching bases. The CDR3 extends over 13 amino acids. Trimming stripped 3 bases from V and 9 bases from J, with 16 bases between. Germline V gene data show CDR1 as SGDLS and CDR2 as YYNGEE. The CDR3 nucleotides are TGTGCCAGCAGCGCCGACGGGGTTATTGGGCAGTACTTC. Translating gives CASSADGVIGQYF.

This clonotype was observed a single time. This could be a read error, since a much larger clone is one nucleotide away. The chain joins TRBV7-8 to TRBJ2-5; D is perhaps TRBD1 (6 bases). This CDR3 spans 13 amino acids. Trimming took 0 bases from V and 11 from J, leaving 13 bases between them. Germline CDR1 is SGHVS and CDR2 is FQNEAQ. Here the CDR3 reads CASSLAGDNEQYF. DNA of the CDR3: TGTGCCAGCAGCTTAGCGGGGGACAATGAGCAGTACTTC. The variable domain in full, with the rest retrieved from reference TRBV7-8 and TRBJ2-5, is GAGVSQSPRYKVAKRGQDVALRCDPISGHVSLFWYQQALGQGPEFLTYFQNEAQLDKSGLPSDRFFAERPEGSVSTLKIQRTQQEDSAVYLCASSLAGDNEQYFGPGTRLLVL.

This clonotype was picked up many times. V is TRBV15 and J is TRBJ1-5; D gene uncertain. CDR1 is LNHNV, CDR2 YYDKDF, per germline (reference sequence). The CDR3 runs to 15 residues. V lost 0 bases, J lost 2 bases, and 8 bases lay in between. The CDR3 reads CATSRDIWGNQPQHF. The CDR3 bases are TGTGCCACCAGCAGAGATATTTGGGGCAATCAGCCCCAGCATTTT.

The chain combines TRBV25-1 with TRBJ1-6; maybe TRBD1 (6 bases). V shed 8 bases and J shed 7 bases, with 21 bases lying between them. Per germline, CDR1 MGHDK and CDR2 SYGVNS. CDR3 length: 16 amino acids. The chain's CDR3 is CASLEGYGTKNSPLHF. In DNA, the CDR3 is TGTGCCAGCTTAGAAGGGTACGGGACAAAAAATTCACCCCTCCACTTT. The whole variable domain, filled in from reference TRBV25-1 and TRBJ1-6, reads EADIYQTPRYLVIGTGKKITLECSQTMGHDKMYWYQQDPGMELHLIHYSYGVNSTEKGDLSSESTVSRIRTEHFPLTLESARPSHTSQYLCASLEGYGTKNSPLHFGNGTRLTVT.

This chain joins TRBV11-2 and TRBJ1-6; 7 bases line up with TRBD1. CDR3 length equals 16 residues. V shed 5 bases, J shed 6 bases, and the junction held 10 bases outside the gene matches. The germline gives CDR1 SGHAT, CDR2 FQNNGV. The CDR3 nucleotides read TGTGCCAGCAGCGCCTTCCTGGGGACAGCTAATTCACCCCTCCACTTT. Translating gives CASSAFLGTANSPLHF.